This T cell receptor beta chain derives from a study of shared clonotypes between healthy human individuals. Overall study findings and caveats: Among a few donors, approximately 5% of naive CD4 clonotypes were found in common. A generally larger estimated richness was seen in naive subsets than in memory subsets.

In the case of this clone: Its specificity is not known.

Assay: immunoSEQ multiplex PCR; the TCRdb copy retains only in-frame clones and omits some. The profile shows 2 million to 3 million clones, over 85% of them singletons. This CDR3 has 13 residues. CDR1 MNHEY and CDR2 SMNVEV come from the germline V gene (reference sequence). V dropped 0 bases and J dropped 2 bases, with 5 bases sitting between them. The clonotype comes from a man between 18 and 35 years old in good health. This chain connects TRBV27 to TRBJ2-7; D is unclear. The sample consisted of naive CD4+ T cells sorted from blood. Subset given: CD45RA+ positively selected. CDR3 bases: TGTGCCAGCAGTTTATCGATGGCCTACGAGCAGTACTTC. It yields the protein CASSLSMAYEQYF.